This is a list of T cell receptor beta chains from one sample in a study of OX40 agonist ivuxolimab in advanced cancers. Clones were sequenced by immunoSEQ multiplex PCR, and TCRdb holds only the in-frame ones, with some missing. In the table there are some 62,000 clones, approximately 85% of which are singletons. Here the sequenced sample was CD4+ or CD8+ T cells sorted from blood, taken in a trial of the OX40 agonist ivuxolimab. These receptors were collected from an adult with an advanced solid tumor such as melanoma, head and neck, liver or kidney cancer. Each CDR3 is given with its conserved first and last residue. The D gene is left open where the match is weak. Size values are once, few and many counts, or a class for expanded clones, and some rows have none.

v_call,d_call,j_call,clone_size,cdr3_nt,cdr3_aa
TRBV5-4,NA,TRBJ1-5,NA,TGTGCCAGCAGCTTGACGGGGACTGTATTTCAGCCCCAGCATTTT,CASSLTGTVFQPQHF
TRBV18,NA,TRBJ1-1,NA,TGTGCCAGCTCAGGTGGCCCCAACACTGAAGCTTTCTTT,CASSGGPNTEAFF
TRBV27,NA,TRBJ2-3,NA,TGTGCCAGCAGTCACCCCAGCATTTTCACAGATACGCAGTATTTT,CASSHPSIFTDTQYF
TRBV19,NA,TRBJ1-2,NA,TGTGCCAGTAGTTCCCCGGACAGCTACTACACCTTC,CASSSPDSYYTF
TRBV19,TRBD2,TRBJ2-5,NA,TGTGCCAGTAGTCCCCGGGGACTAGAGGCGACCCAGTACTTC,CASSPRGLEATQYF
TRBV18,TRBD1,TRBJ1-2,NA,TGTGCCAGCTCACCAGAGACAGGGGTCTCCTATGGCTACACCTTC,CASSPETGVSYGYTF
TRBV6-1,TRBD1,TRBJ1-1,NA,TGTGCCAGCAGTGAATGGCAGGGGGCTGGCACTGAAGCTTTCTTT,CASSEWQGAGTEAFF
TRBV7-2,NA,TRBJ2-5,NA,TGTGCCAGCAGCATGTCCGAGACCCAGTACTTC,CASSMSETQYF
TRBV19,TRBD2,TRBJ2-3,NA,TGTGCCAGTAGTCCAAGGAGCGGGGTGGGCACAGATACGCAGTATTTT,CASSPRSGVGTDTQYF
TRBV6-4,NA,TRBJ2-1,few,TGTGCCAGCAGTGACGGTGGAGGGAGAATTAGGAATGAGCAGTTCTTC,CASSDGGGRIRNEQFF
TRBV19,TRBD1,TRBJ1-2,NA,TGTGCCAGCAGTAGGGACAGGGGCCCCGGAGGCTATGGCTACACCTTC,CASSRDRGPGGYGYTF
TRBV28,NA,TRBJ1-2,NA,TGTGCCAGCAGTTCCCGCAATTATGGCTACACCTTC,CASSSRNYGYTF
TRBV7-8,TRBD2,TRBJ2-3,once,TGTGCCAGCAGCCCTAGCGGGGGAGATACGCAGTATTTT,CASSPSGGDTQYF
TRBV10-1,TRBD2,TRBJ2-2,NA,TGCGCCAACCGGACTAGCGGATTCCCAAACACCGGGGAGCTGTTTTTT,CANRTSGFPNTGELFF
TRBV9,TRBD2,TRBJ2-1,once,TGTGCCAGCAGCGAACCCCCGGGGCGGGAGGGCTACAATGAGCAGTTCTTC,CASSEPPGREGYNEQFF
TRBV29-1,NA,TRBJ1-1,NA,TGCAGCGTTGAAGCCCATAGTCGCACTGAAGCTTTCTTT,CSVEAHSRTEAFF
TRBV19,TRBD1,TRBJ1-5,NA,TGTGCCAGTAGTGAAACAGGGGATAGTTATCAGCCCCAGCATTTT,CASSETGDSYQPQHF
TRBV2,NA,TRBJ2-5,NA,TGTGCCAGCAGTGAGTCGGGGGTGGGAGAGACCCAGTACTTC,CASSESGVGETQYF
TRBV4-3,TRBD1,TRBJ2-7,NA,TGCGCCAGCAGCCAAGACTACGGGACAGGGTCCTACGAGCAGTACTTC,CASSQDYGTGSYEQYF
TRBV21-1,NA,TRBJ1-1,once,TGTGCCAGCAGCCCCTGGGGGGACACTGAAGCTTTCTTT,CASSPWGDTEAFF
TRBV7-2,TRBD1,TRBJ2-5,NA,TGTGCCAGCAGCAAAGACAGGGCCGCAGAGACCCAGTACTTC,CASSKDRAAETQYF
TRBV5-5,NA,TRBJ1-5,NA,TGTGCCAGCAGCTTGGCCTTCGGTTACAATCAGCCCCAGCATTTT,CASSLAFGYNQPQHF
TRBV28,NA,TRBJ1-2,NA,TGTGCCAGCAGTTTATTCAGAACAGGGTCTAACTATGGCTACACCTTC,CASSLFRTGSNYGYTF
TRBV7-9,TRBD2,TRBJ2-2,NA,TGTGCCAGCAGTCGGACTAGCGGAAGTTACACCGGGGAGCTGTTTTTT,CASSRTSGSYTGELFF
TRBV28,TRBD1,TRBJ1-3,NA,TGTGCCAGCCTACCGACCCTCCCGGACAGGGGGAGAAACACCATATATTTT,CASLPTLPDRGRNTIYF
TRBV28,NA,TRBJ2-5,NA,TGTGCCAGCAGTTCTCCGACAGGGCGGGGAGAGACCCAGTACTTC,CASSSPTGRGETQYF
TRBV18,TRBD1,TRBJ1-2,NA,TGTGCCAGCTCACCTTACACCGGGACAGCTAACTATGGCTACACCTTC,CASSPYTGTANYGYTF
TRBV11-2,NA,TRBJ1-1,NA,TGTGCCAGCAGCCGACCACAGGGCTACACTGAAGCTTTCTTT,CASSRPQGYTEAFF
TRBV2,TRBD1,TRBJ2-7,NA,TGTGCCAGCAGTGGGGGGACAGGGGATGGAGAGCAGTACTTC,CASSGGTGDGEQYF
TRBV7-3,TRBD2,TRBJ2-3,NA,TGTGCCAGCAGCTTAATCGGGGGGACAGATACGCAGTATTTT,CASSLIGGTDTQYF
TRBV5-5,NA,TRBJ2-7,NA,TGTGCCAGCAGCCTTGTAGGGCGCTCCTACGAGCAGTACTTC,CASSLVGRSYEQYF
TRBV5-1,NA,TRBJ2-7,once,TGCGCCAGCAGCTTATCAGGGGTCTCCTACGAGCAGTACTTC,CASSLSGVSYEQYF
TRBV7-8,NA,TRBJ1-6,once,TGTGCCAGCACCAGTACCCCCGGGAAGAATTCACCCCTCCACTTT,CASTSTPGKNSPLHF
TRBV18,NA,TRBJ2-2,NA,TGTGCCAGCTCACCCTATCCGGGTACCGGGGAGCTGTTTTTT,CASSPYPGTGELFF
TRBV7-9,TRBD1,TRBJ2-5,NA,TGTGCCAGCAGCCAAGGACAGGGGCACGAGACCCAGTACTTC,CASSQGQGHETQYF
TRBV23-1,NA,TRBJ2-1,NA,TGCGCCAGCAGCGCTCAACAGGCTTACGGGGGCGATGAGCAGTTCTTC,CASSAQQAYGGDEQFF
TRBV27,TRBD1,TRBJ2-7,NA,TGTGCCAGCAGTTTGGCTGGAAGAGGGCCAGGGGGAAACGAGCAGTACTTC,CASSLAGRGPGGNEQYF
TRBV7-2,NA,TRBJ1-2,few,TGTGCCAGCAGCTTAAGTGGATGGGGCTACACCTTC,CASSLSGWGYTF
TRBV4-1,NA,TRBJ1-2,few,TGCGCCAGCAGCCAAGGCGCCCAAGCTAACTATGGCTACACCTTC,CASSQGAQANYGYTF
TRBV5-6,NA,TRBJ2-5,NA,TGTGCCAGCAGCTCGGTATCCCAAGAGACCCAGTACTTC,CASSSVSQETQYF
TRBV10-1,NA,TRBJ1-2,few,TGCGCCAGCAGTCTCGGGGGGGCAGGGTGGTATGGCTACACCTTC,CASSLGGAGWYGYTF
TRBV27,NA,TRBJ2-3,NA,TGTGCCAGCAGTTATGGGGGGACAGAAGAAGATACGCAGTATTTT,CASSYGGTEEDTQYF
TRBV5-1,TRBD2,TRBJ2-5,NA,TGCGCCAGCAGCTCGGGAGGCGGGGGGGAGACCCAGTACTTC,CASSSGGGGETQYF
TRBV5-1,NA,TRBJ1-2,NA,TGCGCCAGCAGCCCGGACGGGCACTATGGCTACACCTTC,CASSPDGHYGYTF